The TCR beta chain described here comes from a study of monozygotic twins with inflammatory bowel disease. The CDR3 runs 13 residues. The germline V gene encodes CDR1 LNHDA and CDR2 SQIVND (reference sequence). TCRdb reprocessed the 5' RACE reads; each CDR3 protein has one entry and no DNA is given. Its table records approximately 400,000 distinct CDR3 sequences. Broader study findings: Differing T cell subtypes remained indistinguishable. Fewer shared clonotypes with others were found in IBD patients than in healthy twins, especially with disease activity.

Concerning this clonotype: Its specificity is not known.

The clonotype comes from a human donor with ulcerative colitis or Crohn's disease, or a healthy co-twin of an affected twin (not recorded which). The chain has TRBV19 and TRBJ2-1; TCRdb indicates TRBD1, and absent DNA this call remains unverified. Source material: blood. The CDR3 spells CASTPDIYNEQFF.